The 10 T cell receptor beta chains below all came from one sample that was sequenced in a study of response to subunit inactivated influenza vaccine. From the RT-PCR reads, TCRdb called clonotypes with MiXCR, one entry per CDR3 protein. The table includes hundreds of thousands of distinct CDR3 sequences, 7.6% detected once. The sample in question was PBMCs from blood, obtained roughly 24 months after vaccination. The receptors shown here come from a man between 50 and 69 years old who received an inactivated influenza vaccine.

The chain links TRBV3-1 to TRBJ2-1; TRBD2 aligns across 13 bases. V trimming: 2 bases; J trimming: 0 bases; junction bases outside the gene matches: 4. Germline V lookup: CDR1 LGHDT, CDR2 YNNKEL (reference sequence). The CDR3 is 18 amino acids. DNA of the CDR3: TGTGCCAGCAGCCAACGGACTAGCGGGGGAGGCTCCTACAATGAGCAGTTCTTC. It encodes CASSQRTSGGGSYNEQFF.

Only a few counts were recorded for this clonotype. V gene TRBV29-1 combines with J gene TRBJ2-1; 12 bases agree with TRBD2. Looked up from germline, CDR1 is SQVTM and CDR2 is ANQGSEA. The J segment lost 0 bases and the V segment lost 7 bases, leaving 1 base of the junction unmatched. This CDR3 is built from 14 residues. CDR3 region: CSASGGDSYNEQFF. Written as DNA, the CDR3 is TGCAGCGCTAGCGGGGGGGACTCCTACAATGAGCAGTTCTTC.

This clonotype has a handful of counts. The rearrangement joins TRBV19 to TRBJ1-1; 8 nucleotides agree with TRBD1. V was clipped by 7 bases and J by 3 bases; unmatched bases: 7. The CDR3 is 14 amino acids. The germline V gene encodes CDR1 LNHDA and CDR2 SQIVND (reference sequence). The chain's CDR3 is CASMSRGPYTEAFF. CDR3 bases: TGTGCCAGTATGAGCAGGGGGCCGTACACTGAAGCTTTCTTT.

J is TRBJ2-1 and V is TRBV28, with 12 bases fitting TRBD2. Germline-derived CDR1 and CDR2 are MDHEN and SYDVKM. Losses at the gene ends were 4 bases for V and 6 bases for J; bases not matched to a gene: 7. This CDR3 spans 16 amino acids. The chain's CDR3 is CASSSNGLAGFNEQFF. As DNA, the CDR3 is TGTGCCAGCAGTTCGAACGGACTAGCGGGATTCAATGAGCAGTTCTTC.

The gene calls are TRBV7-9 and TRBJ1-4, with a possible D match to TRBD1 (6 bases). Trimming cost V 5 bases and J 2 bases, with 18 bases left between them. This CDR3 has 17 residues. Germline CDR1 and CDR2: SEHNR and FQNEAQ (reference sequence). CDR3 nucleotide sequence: TGTGCCAGCAGCCTTATAGGGGGGGCTGGCACTAATGAAAAACTGTTTTTT. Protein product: CASSLIGGAGTNEKLFF.

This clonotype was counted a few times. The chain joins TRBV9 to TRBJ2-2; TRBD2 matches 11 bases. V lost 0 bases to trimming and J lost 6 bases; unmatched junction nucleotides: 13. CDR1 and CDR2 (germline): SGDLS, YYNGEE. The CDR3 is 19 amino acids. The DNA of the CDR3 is TGTGCCAGCAGCGTAGATCCTAGCGGGAGGCGTGGGTTCTCCGGGGAGCTGTTTTTT. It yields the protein CASSVDPSGRRGFSGELFF.

DNA for the CDR3: TGTGCCAGCCGCCGAGGACAGGGGTTCTATGGCTACACCTTC. This translates into CASRRGQGFYGYTF. The chain links TRBV6-1 to TRBJ1-2; 9 positions agree with TRBD1. Germline trimming cut 8 bases from V and 4 bases from J; bases unmatched to any gene: 8. Germline V gene data show CDR1 as MNHNS and CDR2 as SASEGT. This CDR3 has 14 residues.

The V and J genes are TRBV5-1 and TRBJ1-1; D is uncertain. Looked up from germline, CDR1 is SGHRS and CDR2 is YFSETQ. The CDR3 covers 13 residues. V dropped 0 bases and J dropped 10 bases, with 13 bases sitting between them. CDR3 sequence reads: CASSLDPPTRAFF. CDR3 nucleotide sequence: TGCGCCAGCAGCTTGGACCCCCCCACCAGAGCTTTCTTT. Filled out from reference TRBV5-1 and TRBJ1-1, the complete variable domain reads KAGVTQTPRYLIKTRGQQVTLSCSPISGHRSVSWYQQTPGQGLQFLFEYFSETQRNKGNFPGRFSGRQFSNSRSEMNVSTLELGDSALYLCASSLDPPTRAFFGQGTRLTVV.

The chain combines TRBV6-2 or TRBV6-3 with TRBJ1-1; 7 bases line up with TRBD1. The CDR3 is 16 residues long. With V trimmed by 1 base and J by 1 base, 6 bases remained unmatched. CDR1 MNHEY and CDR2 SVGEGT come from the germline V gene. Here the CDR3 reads CASSYLKGQPNTEAFF. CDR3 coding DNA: TGTGCCAGCAGTTACTTAAAGGGACAGCCGAACACTGAAGCTTTCTTT.

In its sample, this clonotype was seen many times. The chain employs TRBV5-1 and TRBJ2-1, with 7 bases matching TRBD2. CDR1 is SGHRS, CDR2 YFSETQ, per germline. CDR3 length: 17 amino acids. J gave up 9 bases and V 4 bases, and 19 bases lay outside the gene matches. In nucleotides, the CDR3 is TGCGCCAGCAGCCAGTCGACTAGCCTCCTTGAAGGTGGTGAGCAGTTCTTC. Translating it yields CASSQSTSLLEGGEQFF.